The rows below give T cell receptor beta chains drawn from one sample of a study of cytomegalovirus exposure and HLA in healthy donors. TCRdb keeps only in-frame clones here, not all; method: immunoSEQ multiplex PCR. Seen here are 84,000 or so clones, approximately 80% observed once, and the top ten hold 10% to 15%. Sequenced material: PBMCs. The receptors derive from a human donor in good health. The CDR3 runs from the conserved cysteine through the conserved F or W. Fields, in order: D gene, clone size, V gene, J gene, CDR3 protein, CDR3 DNA. A D gene is named only where the DNA matches it firmly. For some rows the clone size is stated as once, few or many, or as a class when expanded; others skip it.

D gene: TRBD1; clone size: .; V gene: TRBV19; J gene: TRBJ2-6; CDR3 protein: CASSSDRGTYSGANVLTF; CDR3 DNA: TGTGCCAGTAGCTCAGACAGGGGAACTTATTCTGGGGCCAACGTCCTGACTTTC
D gene: .; clone size: .; V gene: TRBV15; J gene: TRBJ1-5; CDR3 protein: CATSRDPGLGQPQHF; CDR3 DNA: TGTGCCACCAGCAGAGATCCGGGGTTGGGTCAGCCCCAGCATTTT
D gene: TRBD1; clone size: .; V gene: TRBV27; J gene: TRBJ2-7; CDR3 protein: CASSLGTAAYEQYF; CDR3 DNA: TGTGCCAGCAGTTTGGGGACAGCAGCCTACGAGCAGTACTTC
D gene: .; clone size: .; V gene: TRBV19; J gene: TRBJ1-6; CDR3 protein: CASNQGSSPLHF; CDR3 DNA: TGTGCCAGTAACCAGGGGAGTTCACCCCTCCACTTT
D gene: .; clone size: .; V gene: TRBV6-1; J gene: TRBJ2-5; CDR3 protein: CASKAGQETQYF; CDR3 DNA: TGTGCCAGCAAAGCAGGTCAAGAGACCCAGTACTTC
D gene: TRBD1; clone size: .; V gene: TRBV5-4; J gene: TRBJ1-1; CDR3 protein: CASSSDRKNTEAFF; CDR3 DNA: TGTGCCAGCAGCTCGGACAGGAAGAACACTGAAGCTTTCTTT
D gene: .; clone size: .; V gene: TRBV5-4; J gene: TRBJ2-7; CDR3 protein: CASSPGLDYEQYF; CDR3 DNA: TGTGCCAGCAGCCCCGGACTCGATTACGAGCAGTACTTC
D gene: TRBD1; clone size: .; V gene: TRBV5-4; J gene: TRBJ1-6; CDR3 protein: CASSLGGQGNSPLHF; CDR3 DNA: TGTGCCAGCAGCTTGGGCGGACAGGGGAATTCACCCCTCCACTTT
D gene: .; clone size: .; V gene: TRBV5-1; J gene: TRBJ1-4; CDR3 protein: CASSLDPGNEKLFF; CDR3 DNA: TGCGCCAGCAGCTTGGACCCAGGGAATGAAAAACTGTTTTTT
D gene: TRBD2; clone size: .; V gene: TRBV2; J gene: TRBJ2-5; CDR3 protein: CASSDPGGGAQETQYF; CDR3 DNA: TGTGCCAGCAGTGATCCGGGCGGGGGGGCGCAAGAGACCCAGTACTTC
D gene: TRBD2; clone size: .; V gene: TRBV5-1; J gene: TRBJ2-3; CDR3 protein: CASSWGLAGATTSTDTQYF; CDR3 DNA: TGCGCCAGCAGCTGGGGACTAGCGGGGGCTACAACTAGCACAGATACGCAGTATTTT
D gene: TRBD1; clone size: .; V gene: TRBV6-1; J gene: TRBJ2-7; CDR3 protein: CASGQDPHEQYF; CDR3 DNA: TGTGCCAGCGGACAGGACCCCCACGAGCAGTACTTC
D gene: .; clone size: .; V gene: TRBV5-1; J gene: TRBJ1-1; CDR3 protein: CASSLGSGNTEAFF; CDR3 DNA: TGCGCCAGCAGCTTGGGGTCAGGGAACACTGAAGCTTTCTTT
D gene: TRBD1; clone size: .; V gene: TRBV30; J gene: TRBJ1-2; CDR3 protein: CAWSVLGTGFGYTF; CDR3 DNA: TGTGCCTGGAGTGTACTCGGGACAGGGTTTGGCTACACCTTC
D gene: .; clone size: once; V gene: TRBV6-5; J gene: TRBJ2-7; CDR3 protein: CASSYRPPGQWDEQYF; CDR3 DNA: TGTGCCAGCAGTTATAGACCTCCGGGACAATGGGACGAGCAGTACTTC
D gene: TRBD1; clone size: .; V gene: TRBV5-1; J gene: TRBJ2-7; CDR3 protein: CASSRQGRSYEQYF; CDR3 DNA: TGCGCCAGCAGTCGACAGGGGCGCTCCTACGAGCAGTACTTC
D gene: .; clone size: .; V gene: TRBV27; J gene: TRBJ1-1; CDR3 protein: CASSFLFNTEAFF; CDR3 DNA: TGTGCCAGCAGCTTCCTATTTAACACTGAAGCTTTCTTT
D gene: .; clone size: .; V gene: TRBV19; J gene: TRBJ1-1; CDR3 protein: CASSPQTMNTEAFF; CDR3 DNA: TGTGCCAGTAGTCCACAGACCATGAACACTGAAGCTTTCTTT
D gene: TRBD1; clone size: .; V gene: TRBV7-9; J gene: TRBJ1-6; CDR3 protein: CASTLTLGTGNSPLHF; CDR3 DNA: TGTGCCAGCACTCTGACTCTGGGGACAGGGAATTCACCCCTCCACTTT
D gene: TRBD1; clone size: .; V gene: TRBV7-2; J gene: TRBJ1-5; CDR3 protein: CASSFQGDQPQNF; CDR3 DNA: TGTGCCAGCTCTTTCCAGGGGGATCAGCCCCAGAATTTT
D gene: .; clone size: .; V gene: TRBV7-9; J gene: TRBJ2-2; CDR3 protein: CASSFTANTGELFF; CDR3 DNA: TGTGCCAGCAGTTTTACAGCGAACACCGGGGAGCTGTTTTTT
D gene: .; clone size: .; V gene: TRBV11-2; J gene: TRBJ1-4; CDR3 protein: CASSLLGGPDEEKLFF; CDR3 DNA: TGTGCCAGCAGCCTCCTCGGCGGCCCCGATGAGGAAAAACTGTTTTTT
D gene: .; clone size: few; V gene: TRBV7-6; J gene: TRBJ2-5; CDR3 protein: CASSPRRVETQYF; CDR3 DNA: TGTGCCAGCAGCCCCCGGAGAGTAGAGACCCAGTACTTC
D gene: .; clone size: .; V gene: TRBV7-2; J gene: TRBJ2-2; CDR3 protein: CASSSNRLGTGELFF; CDR3 DNA: TGTGCCAGCAGCTCAAACCGACTAGGAACCGGGGAGCTGTTTTTT
D gene: .; clone size: .; V gene: TRBV6-5; J gene: TRBJ2-7; CDR3 protein: CASIKGQSYEQYF; CDR3 DNA: TGTGCCAGCATCAAGGGGCAGAGCTACGAGCAGTACTTC
D gene: TRBD1; clone size: .; V gene: TRBV5-1; J gene: TRBJ1-2; CDR3 protein: CASSSRQGSYGYTF; CDR3 DNA: TGCGCCAGCAGCTCGCGACAGGGGTCCTATGGCTACACCTTC
D gene: TRBD1; clone size: once; V gene: TRBV27; J gene: TRBJ2-7; CDR3 protein: CASSPRDSHYEQYF; CDR3 DNA: TGTGCCAGCAGTCCCCGGGACAGCCACTACGAGCAGTACTTC
D gene: TRBD2; clone size: .; V gene: TRBV5-1; J gene: TRBJ2-3; CDR3 protein: CASSPPGLSGGDTQYF; CDR3 DNA: TGCGCCAGCAGCCCACCGGGCCTTAGCGGGGGGGATACGCAGTATTTT